Below are 10 T cell receptor beta chains sequenced from a single sample in a study of blood T cell repertoires in COVID-19. Method: immunoSEQ multiplex PCR; TCRdb's copy keeps in-frame clones and lacks some. The sample lists around 250,000 clones; roughly 90% were seen once. The sequenced sample was peripheral blood. These receptors were collected from a man aged 55 to 69 with acute or convalescent COVID-19.

The chain is built from TRBV4-3 and TRBJ2-3; D is undetermined. Germline V gene data show CDR1 as LGHNA and CDR2 as YSLEER. The germline V and J ends were trimmed by 3 bases and 3 bases, with 10 bases remaining between them. The CDR3 runs to 14 residues. CDR3 in amino acids: CASSHDSRTDTQYF. Here the CDR3 DNA reads TGCGCCAGCAGCCACGACTCCCGAACAGATACGCAGTATTTT.

The chain employs TRBV7-6 and TRBJ2-3; 8 bases line up with TRBD2. The CDR3 consists of 16 residues. CDR1 is SGHVS, CDR2 FNYEAQ, per germline. V was clipped by 1 base and J by 4 bases; unmatched bases: 7. CDR3 region: CASSLEAGGGADTQYF. The CDR3 DNA sequence: TGTGCCAGCAGCTTAGAGGCGGGAGGAGGGGCAGATACGCAGTATTTT.

This chain links TRBV6-1 with TRBJ2-7, with D tentatively TRBD1 (5 bases). CDR3 size: 15 residues. Trimming shortened V by 2 bases and J by 2 bases, and 13 bases separated the two germline ends. Looked up from germline, CDR1 is MNHNS and CDR2 is SASEGT. The CDR3 DNA follows: TGTGCCAGCAGTGAACTGAGACAGCCAGCCTACGAGCAGTACTTC. The encoded protein is CASSELRQPAYEQYF.

The chain combines TRBV11-2 with TRBJ2-3, with D tentatively TRBD2 (6 bases). CDR1 and CDR2 from the germline V gene are SGHAT and FQNNGV. Trimming stripped 0 bases from V and 0 bases from J, with 10 bases between. CDR3 length: 16 residues. Written as DNA, the CDR3 is TGTGCCAGCAGCTTAGATCGGGACTTAAGCACAGATACGCAGTATTTT. Protein: CASSLDRDLSTDTQYF. Full variable domain (remainder filled in from reference TRBV11-2 and TRBJ2-3): EAGVAQSPRYKIIEKRQSVAFWCNPISGHATLYWYQQILGQGPKLLIQFQNNGVVDDSQLPKDRFSAERLKGVDSTLKIQPAKLEDSAVYLCASSLDRDLSTDTQYFGPGTRLTVL.

V usage is TRBV19 and J usage is TRBJ2-2; 9 bases match TRBD2. CDR1 is LNHDA and CDR2 is SQIVND in the germline V gene (reference sequence). The CDR3 is 15 residues long. V shed 4 bases and J 3 bases; nucleotides not matched to a gene: 3. This CDR3 is CASSTAGGYTGELFF. The DNA for the CDR3 is TGTGCCAGTAGTACGGCGGGAGGGTACACCGGGGAGCTGTTTTTT. The entire variable domain, with the rest obtained from reference TRBV19 and TRBJ2-2, is as follows: DGGITQSPKYLFRKEGQNVTLSCEQNLNHDAMYWYRQDPGQGLRLIYYSQIVNDFQKGDIAEGYSVSREKKESFPLTVTSAQKNPTAFYLCASSTAGGYTGELFFGEGSRLTVL.

This chain connects TRBV12-3 or TRBV12-4 to TRBJ1-5; no clear D gene. This CDR3 contains 12 residues. Trimming took off 6 bases at V and 0 bases at J, with 3 bases between the two ends. The CDR3 loop is CASRYSNQPQHF. For the CDR3, the DNA is TGTGCCAGCAGATATAGCAATCAGCCCCAGCATTTT.

V and J are TRBV28 and TRBJ1-5; the D gene is possibly TRBD1 (5 bases). Germline lookup yields CDR1 MDHEN and CDR2 SYDVKM. Trimming took off 2 bases at V and 11 bases at J, with 19 bases between the two ends. This CDR3 has 15 amino acids. The CDR3 DNA reads as TGTGCCAGCAGTTTAGCCAGGGATGCCCTCAGGACCCAGCATTTT. Amino acid sequence: CASSLARDALRTQHF.

The J gene is TRBJ2-7, the V gene TRBV11-3; 8 bases map to TRBD2. Germline lookup yields CDR1 SGHNT and CDR2 YENEEA. The J segment lost 11 bases and the V segment lost 2 bases, leaving 11 bases of the junction unmatched. There are 14 residues in the CDR3. CDR3 region: CASSLSGGRTRKYF. CDR3 bases: TGTGCCAGCAGCTTAAGCGGGGGCAGGACTAGAAAGTACTTC.

A note on this clone: In the same sample, other DNA sequences code for this CDR3. The CDR3 bases are TGTGCCAGCAGCCCGACTAGCGGGAGTACAGATACGCAGTATTTT. This encodes CASSPTSGSTDTQYF. This sequence joins TRBV9 and TRBJ2-3; TRBD2 aligns across 12 bases. This CDR3 has 15 amino acids. Germline V CDR1 and CDR2: SGDLS, YYNGEE. The J segment lost 3 bases and the V segment lost 4 bases, leaving 3 bases of the junction unmatched.

This chain links TRBV18 with TRBJ1-2; D is unresolved. The CDR3 totals 14 residues. Germline V gives CDR1 KGHSH, CDR2 LQKENI. The germline V and J ends were trimmed by 3 bases and 2 bases, with 10 bases remaining between them. The CDR3 coding sequence is TGTGCCAGCTCACCGGGCACGGGGAACTATGGCTACACCTTC. It specifies CASSPGTGNYGYTF.